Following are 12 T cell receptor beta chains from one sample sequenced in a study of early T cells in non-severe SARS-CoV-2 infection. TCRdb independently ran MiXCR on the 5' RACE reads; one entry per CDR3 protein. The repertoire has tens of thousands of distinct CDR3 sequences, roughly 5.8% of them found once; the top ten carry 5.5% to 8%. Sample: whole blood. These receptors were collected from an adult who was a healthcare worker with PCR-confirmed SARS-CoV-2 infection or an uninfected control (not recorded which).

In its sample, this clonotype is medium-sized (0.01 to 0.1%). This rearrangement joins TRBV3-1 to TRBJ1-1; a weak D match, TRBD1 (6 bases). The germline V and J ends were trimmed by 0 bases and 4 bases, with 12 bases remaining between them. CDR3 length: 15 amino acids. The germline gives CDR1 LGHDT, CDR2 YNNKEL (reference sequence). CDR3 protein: CASSQETGSFTEAFF. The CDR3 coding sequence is TGTGCCAGCAGCCAAGAAACAGGGAGCTTCACTGAAGCTTTCTTT.

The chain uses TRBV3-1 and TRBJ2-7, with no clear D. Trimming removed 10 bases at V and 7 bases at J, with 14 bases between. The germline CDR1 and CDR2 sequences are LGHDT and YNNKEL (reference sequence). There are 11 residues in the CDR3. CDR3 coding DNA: TGTGCCACCTCGGTCGCCGGGGAGCAGTACTTC. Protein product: CATSVAGEQYF.

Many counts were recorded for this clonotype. The CDR3 loop is CASSLSQTSRPRSQYF. In DNA, the CDR3 is TGTGCCAGCAGCTTAAGTCAAACTAGCCGCCCCCGTTCGCAGTATTTT. J is TRBJ2-3 and V is TRBV7-2; TRBD2 might be the D (6 bases). Per germline, CDR1 SGHTA and CDR2 FQGNSA. This CDR3 contains 16 residues. V was trimmed by 2 bases and J by 10 bases, leaving 22 bases between them.

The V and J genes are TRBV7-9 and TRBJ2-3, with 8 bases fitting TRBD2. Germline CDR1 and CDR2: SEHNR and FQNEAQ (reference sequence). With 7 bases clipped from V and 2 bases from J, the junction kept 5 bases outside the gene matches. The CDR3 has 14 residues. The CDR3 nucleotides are TGTGCCAGCAAAGGTAGCGGGAACACAGATACGCAGTATTTT. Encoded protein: CASKGSGNTDTQYF. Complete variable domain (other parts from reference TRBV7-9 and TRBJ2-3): DTGVSQNPRHKITKRGQNVTFRCDPISEHNRLYWYRQTLGQGPEFLTYFQNEAQLEKSRLLSDRFSAERPKGSFSTLEIQRTEQGDSAMYLCASKGSGNTDTQYFGPGTRLTVL.

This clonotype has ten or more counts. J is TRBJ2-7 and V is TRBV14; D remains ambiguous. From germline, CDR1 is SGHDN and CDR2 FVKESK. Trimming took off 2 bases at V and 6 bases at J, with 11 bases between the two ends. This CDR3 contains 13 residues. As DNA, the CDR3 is TGTGCCAGCAGCCAATTGGGGTTGGGCGAGCAGTACTTC. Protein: CASSQLGLGEQYF.

DNA for the CDR3: TGTGCCAGCAGCGTTAGTAGGGCGGGCCCCGGTCGGCAGTTCTTC. It translates to CASSVSRAGPGRQFF. The genes are TRBV7-6 and TRBJ2-1, with a tentative D call TRBD2 (5 bases). The CDR3 sequence is 15 residues long. Germline CDR1 and CDR2: SGHVS and FNYEAQ. The V gene lost 5 bases and the J gene lost 12 bases, with 23 bases spanning the gap. Complete variable domain (other parts from reference TRBV7-6 and TRBJ2-1): GAGVSQSPRYKVTKRGQDVALRCDPISGHVSLYWYRQALGQGPEFLTYFNYEAQQDKSGLPNDRFSAERPEGSISTLTIQRTEQRDSAMYRCASSVSRAGPGRQFFGPGTRLTVL.

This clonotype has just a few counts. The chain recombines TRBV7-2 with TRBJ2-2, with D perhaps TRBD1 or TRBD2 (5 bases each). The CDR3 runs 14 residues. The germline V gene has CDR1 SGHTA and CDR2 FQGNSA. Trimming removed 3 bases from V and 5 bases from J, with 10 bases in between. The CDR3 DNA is TGTGCCAGCAGCTTCTCGGGGCTAACCGGGGAGCTGTTTTTT. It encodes CASSFSGLTGELFF.

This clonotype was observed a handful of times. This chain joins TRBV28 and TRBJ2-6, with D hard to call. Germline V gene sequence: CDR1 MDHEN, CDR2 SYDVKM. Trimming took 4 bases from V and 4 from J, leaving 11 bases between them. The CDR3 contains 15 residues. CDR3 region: CASSSTETGANVLTF. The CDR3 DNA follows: TGTGCCAGCAGTTCCACGGAAACAGGGGCCAACGTCCTGACTTTC.

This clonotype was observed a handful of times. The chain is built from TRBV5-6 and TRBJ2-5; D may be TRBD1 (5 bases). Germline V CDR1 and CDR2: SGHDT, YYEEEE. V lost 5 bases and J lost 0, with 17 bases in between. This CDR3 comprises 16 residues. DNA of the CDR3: TGTGCCAGCAGTGACGCAGGGCGCTTTCACCAAGAGACCCAGTACTTC. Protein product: CASSDAGRFHQETQYF.

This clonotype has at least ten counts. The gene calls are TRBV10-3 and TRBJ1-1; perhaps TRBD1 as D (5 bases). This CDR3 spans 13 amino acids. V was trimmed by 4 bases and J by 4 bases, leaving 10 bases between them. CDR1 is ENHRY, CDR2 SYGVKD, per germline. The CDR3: CAISVEGRTEAFF. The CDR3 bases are TGTGCCATCAGTGTCGAGGGGCGCACTGAAGCTTTCTTT.

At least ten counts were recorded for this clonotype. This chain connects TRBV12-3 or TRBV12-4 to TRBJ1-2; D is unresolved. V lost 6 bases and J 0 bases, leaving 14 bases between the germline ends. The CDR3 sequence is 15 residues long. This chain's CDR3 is CASRTDGDPNYGYTF. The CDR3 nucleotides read TGTGCCAGCAGGACCGATGGGGATCCTAACTATGGCTACACCTTC.

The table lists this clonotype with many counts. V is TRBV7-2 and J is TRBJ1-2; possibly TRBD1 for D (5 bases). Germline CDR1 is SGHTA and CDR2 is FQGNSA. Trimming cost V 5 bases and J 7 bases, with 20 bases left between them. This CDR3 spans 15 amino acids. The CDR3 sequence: CASSPVVVRGGGYTF. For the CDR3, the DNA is TGTGCCAGCAGCCCCGTTGTTGTGCGGGGCGGTGGCTACACCTTC.